Below, one TCR beta chain is given with its context. Which antigen it targets is not known. Base qualities are not recorded, but no much larger clone differs from it by a single base. This specimen comes from a study of shared clonotypes between healthy human individuals (dated by TCRdb to 2020 to 2021). For context, the study as a whole: A few men and a couple of women, aged 18 to 49 years, made up the cohort. Per donor, three plates each were used for CD4 naive and CD4 memory, two for CD8 naive, and one for CD8 memory. The study deeply sequenced blood TCR repertoires of about 5 healthy adults to estimate repertoire size and the extent of clonotype sharing between individuals. To increase sequencing depth and limit assay-specific biases, different laboratories used diverse techniques to prepare libraries and sequence TCR repertoires. Per donor, leukapheresis produced somewhere between about 0.94 and 8.9 billion PBMCs. The research as a whole found: Pairwise subsampling indicated that sequencing depth was expected to affect the degree of clonotype sharing among donors. Rarefaction of sorted-subset datasets indicated incomplete sequencing despite the large sequencing depth. The small number of donors limited the genetic and exposure-history diversity represented. Only blood was sampled, and tissue TCR repertoires likely differ from those in blood. Sharing across a few donors was observed for about 5% of naive CD4, under 4% of naive CD8, over 2% of memory CD4, and over 0.3% of memory CD8 clonotypes. Higher generation probabilities were observed for clonotypes shared by all four sorted-subset donors than for non-shared clonotypes. Larger estimated clonotype richness was generally found for naive subsets than for memory subsets.

CD8 naive samples were obtained by positive selection for CCR7 among CD45RO-negative cells, yielding a CD45RA+CCR7+ population from which TemRA cells were excluded. Donors were healthy HIV-negative adults with no recently reported acute infections or vaccinations. Every donor was a Caucasian adult residing in Nashville, Tennessee, USA. Blood was obtained by leukapheresis, after which PBMCs were separated by Ficoll-Histopaque density gradient centrifugation and cryopreserved in liquid nitrogen vapor phase. Analytical flow cytometry was used to check the purity and quantity of every magnetically sorted T cell population. From each sorted fraction, genomic DNA was isolated and quantified by UV absorbance on a Nanodrop 2000c. Using the deep immunoSEQ assay, multiplex PCR amplified TCR CDR3 regions from genomic DNA. Extracted genomic DNA from each cell subset was spread evenly across all wells of several immunoSEQ 96-well plates, with each plate serving as a replicate. Each replicate PCR for sorted subsets received around 0.2 ug genomic DNA, equal to about 29,000 T cell genomes. Purified libraries were quantified with a Qubit 3.0 fluorometer, sized on a Bioanalyzer 2100, and re-quantified with the KAPA Library Quantification kit. Each immunoSEQ 96-well plate was sequenced on its own single-read 150-cycle Illumina NextSeq 550 flow cell. The source study handled its data this way. Because the immunoSEQ output held only junctional sequences and lacked quality scores, the filtering could not match the filtering applied to full-length reads. Sequences were annotated with PyIR, a Python wrapper for IgBLAST v1.9, and V/J genes and CDR3 were assigned using IMGT germline references. Reads were filtered out if the reads had weak V/J assignments (E-value above 1e-6), no CDR3, stop codons, out-of-frame junctions, or ambiguous translated residues. V3J clonotypes were defined by identical inferred V gene, J gene, and CDR3 amino acid sequence. To compute the percentage overlap between repertoires, the number of shared unique clonotypes was divided by the size of the smaller repertoire. Repertoire richness was assessed with RTK rarefaction, the Chao1 estimator, and Recon v2.1 estimates of unobserved clonotypes. OLGA was used to compute generation probabilities for all TCRbeta clonotypes that the gDNA method yielded from several donors. Entries here come from immuneACCESS through TCRdb and include only in-frame sequences with V and J called. Some clones fail to appear in such tables; in the studies checked, an unresolved V gene covers under half of the shortfall, and the cause of the remainder is unknown. The D gene and trimming were derived from the DNA, and the V and J assignments and clone size from that table. The sample includes a few million clones, with 93% observed a single time. The biggest ten clones account for roughly 1.7% of the sample.

The CDR3 runs 14 residues from the cysteine to the phenylalanine. Here the CDR3 DNA is all that survives: 42 bases in frame from base 1. The germline V gene encodes CDR1 MNHNS and CDR2 SASEGT. Deletion took 6 bases off V and 4 bases off J, with a span of 12 bases between the germline ends. The sequenced sample consisted of naive CD8+ T cells from PBMCs. This sample's cell subset or site label indicates: CD45RA+CCR7+. This TCR was recovered from a man younger than 35 in good health. Some clones in this sample may be carry-over from other donors' samples. The chain employs TRBV6-1 and TRBJ2-2; TRBD1 might be the D gene, on 6 matching bases. The DNA reads as follows: TGTGCCAGCAGACCCAGGGGTGGCACCGGGGAGCTGTTTTTT. Its protein reads: CASRPRGGTGELFF.